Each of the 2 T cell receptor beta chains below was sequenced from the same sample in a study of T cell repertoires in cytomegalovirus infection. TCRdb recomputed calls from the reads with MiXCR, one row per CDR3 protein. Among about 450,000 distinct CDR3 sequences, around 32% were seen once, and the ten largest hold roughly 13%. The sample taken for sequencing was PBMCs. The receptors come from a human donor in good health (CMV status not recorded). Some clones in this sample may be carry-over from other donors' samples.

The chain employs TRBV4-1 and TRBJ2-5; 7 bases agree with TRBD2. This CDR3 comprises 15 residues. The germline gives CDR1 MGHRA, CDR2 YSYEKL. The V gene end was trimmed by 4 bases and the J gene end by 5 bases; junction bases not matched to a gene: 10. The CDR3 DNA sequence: TGCGCCAGCAGCCCGCCGGGACGAGCGGGGGAGACCCAGTACTTC. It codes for CASSPPGRAGETQYF.

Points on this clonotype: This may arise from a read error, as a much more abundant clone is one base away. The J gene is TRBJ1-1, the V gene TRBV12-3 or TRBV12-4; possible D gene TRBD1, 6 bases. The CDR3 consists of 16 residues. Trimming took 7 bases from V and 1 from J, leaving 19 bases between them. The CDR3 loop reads CASNQMGASQNTEAFF. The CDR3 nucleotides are TGTGCCAGCAACCAAATGGGGGCGAGCCAGAACACTGAAGCTTTCTTT.